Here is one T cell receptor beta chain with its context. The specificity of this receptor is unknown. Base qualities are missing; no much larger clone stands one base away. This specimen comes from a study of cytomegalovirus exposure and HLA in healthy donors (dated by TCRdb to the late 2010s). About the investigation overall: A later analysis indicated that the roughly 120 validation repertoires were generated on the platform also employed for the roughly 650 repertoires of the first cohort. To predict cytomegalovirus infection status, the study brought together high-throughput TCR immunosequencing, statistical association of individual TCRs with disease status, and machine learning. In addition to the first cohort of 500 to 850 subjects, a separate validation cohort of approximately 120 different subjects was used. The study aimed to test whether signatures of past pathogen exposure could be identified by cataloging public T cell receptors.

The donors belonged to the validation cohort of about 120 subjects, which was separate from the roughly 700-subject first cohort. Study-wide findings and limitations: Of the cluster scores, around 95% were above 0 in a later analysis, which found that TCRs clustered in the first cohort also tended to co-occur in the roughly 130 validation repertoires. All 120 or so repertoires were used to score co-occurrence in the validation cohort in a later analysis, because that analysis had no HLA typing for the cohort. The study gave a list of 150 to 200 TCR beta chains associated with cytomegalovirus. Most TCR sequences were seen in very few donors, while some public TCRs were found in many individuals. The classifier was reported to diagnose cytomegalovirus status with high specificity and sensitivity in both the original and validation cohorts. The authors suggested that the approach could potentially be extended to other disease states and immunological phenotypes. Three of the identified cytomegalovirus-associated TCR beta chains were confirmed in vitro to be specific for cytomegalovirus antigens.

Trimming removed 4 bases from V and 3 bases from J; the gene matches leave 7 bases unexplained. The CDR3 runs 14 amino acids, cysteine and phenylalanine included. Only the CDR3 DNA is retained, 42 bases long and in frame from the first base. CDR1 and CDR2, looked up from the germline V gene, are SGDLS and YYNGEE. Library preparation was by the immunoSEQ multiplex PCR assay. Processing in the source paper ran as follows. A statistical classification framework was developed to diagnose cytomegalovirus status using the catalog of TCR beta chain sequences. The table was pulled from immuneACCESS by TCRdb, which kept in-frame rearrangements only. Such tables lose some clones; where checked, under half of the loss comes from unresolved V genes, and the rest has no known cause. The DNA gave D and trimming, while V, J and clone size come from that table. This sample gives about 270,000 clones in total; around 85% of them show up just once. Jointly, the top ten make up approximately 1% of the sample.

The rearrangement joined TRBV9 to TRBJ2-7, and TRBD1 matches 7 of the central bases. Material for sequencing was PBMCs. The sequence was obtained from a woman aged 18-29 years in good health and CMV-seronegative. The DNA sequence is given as TGTGCCAGCAGCCCCCGGGACAGTCTCTACGAGCAGTACTTC. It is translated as CASSPRDSLYEQYF.